These 24 T cell receptor beta chains were sequenced from one sample in a study of T-cell reconstitution after alpha-beta-depleted transplantation in children. Unique molecular identifiers were used in preparing the TCRbeta library. In TCRdb, the PCR reads were re-called with MiXCR into one record per CDR3 protein. The table has about 830,000 distinct CDR3 sequences, approximately 15% seen once. Material: PBMCs, mostly from graft donor cells, obtained 360 days after TCRalphabeta/CD19-depleted stem cell transplant. These TCRs come from a male patient younger than 18 who had a stem cell transplant for acute lymphoblastic leukemia, so the T cells may come from the graft donor.

V usage is TRBV20-1 and J usage is TRBJ2-5, with D possibly being TRBD1 (5 bases). Deletions cut 5 bases from V and 1 base from J, with 11 bases between. Germline V lookup: CDR1 DFQATT, CDR2 SNEGSKA (reference sequence). The CDR3 has 13 residues. DNA of the CDR3: TGCAGTGCTCTGGGGCAGCTCCAAGAGACCCAGTACTTC. This encodes CSALGQLQETQYF.

This clonotype was counted many times. V usage is TRBV20-1 and J usage is TRBJ2-6; no clear D gene. V was shortened by 1 base and J by 4 bases, with 14 bases between the two germline ends. From germline, CDR1 is DFQATT and CDR2 SNEGSKA (reference sequence). The CDR3 is 16 residues long. Here the CDR3 reads CSARGQLTSGANVLTF. The CDR3 region has the DNA TGCAGTGCTAGAGGGCAACTTACCTCGGGGGCCAACGTCCTGACTTTC.

This clonotype was counted a few times. The chain couples TRBV5-1 to TRBJ2-1; 8 bases map to TRBD1. This CDR3 contains 15 residues. CDR1 SGHRS and CDR2 YFSETQ come from the germline V gene. Trimming at V came to 0 bases and at J to 6 bases, leaving 5 bases not matched to a gene. The CDR3 coding sequence is TGCGCCAGCAGCTTGGTACAGGGGGACAGCAATGAGCAGTTCTTC. Protein product: CASSLVQGDSNEQFF.

This chain links TRBV27 with TRBJ1-5; 11 bases line up with TRBD1. V was clipped by 4 bases and J by 7 bases; unmatched bases: 6. Looked up from germline, CDR1 is MNHEY and CDR2 is SMNVEV (reference sequence). The CDR3 totals 15 residues. DNA for the CDR3: TGTGCCAGCAGTTCCTCCGGGACAGGGGGACAGCCCCAGCATTTT. Protein: CASSSSGTGGQPQHF.

There are a few counts of this clonotype. The chain carries TRBV27 and TRBJ2-3, with TRBD2 as a possible D gene (5 bases). Germline lookup yields CDR1 MNHEY and CDR2 SMNVEV (reference sequence). The CDR3 is made up of 14 amino acids. Trimming took off 6 bases at V and 4 bases at J, with 14 bases between the two ends. In nucleotides, the CDR3 is TGTGCCAGCAGAGGAGCCGCCGGGGCAGATACGCAGTATTTT. Residues: CASRGAAGADTQYF.

This clonotype was counted only a few times. This chain joins TRBV5-1 and TRBJ2-7; the match to TRBD2 covers 8 bases. V lost 4 bases and J lost 4; bases outside the gene matches: 10. The CDR3 is 15 amino acids. Germline CDR1 is SGHRS and CDR2 is YFSETQ. CDR3 amino acids: CASSASGLASYEQYF. CDR3 bases: TGCGCCAGCAGCGCCTCTGGACTAGCTTCTTACGAGCAGTACTTC.

In its sample, this clonotype was seen a few times. The V call is TRBV24-1, the J call TRBJ2-1; possible D gene TRBD1, 6 bases. Between the trimmed V and J ends, which lost 3 bases and 7 bases, there was a span of 15 bases. Germline V gene sequence: CDR1 KGHDR, CDR2 SFDVKD. CDR3 length: 15 amino acids. The CDR3 loop is CATSDGGTIVNEQFF. The CDR3 DNA reads as TGTGCCACCAGTGATGGGGGCACAATAGTAAATGAGCAGTTCTTC.

The chain has TRBV5-1 and TRBJ2-2; no reliable D call. Germline CDR1 reads SGHRS; CDR2 reads YFSETQ. V was trimmed by 0 bases and J by 2 bases, leaving 5 bases between them. The CDR3 is made up of 14 amino acids. As DNA, the CDR3 is TGCGCCAGCAGCTTGGGCTTCAACACCGGGGAGCTGTTTTTT. Protein: CASSLGFNTGELFF. Using reference TRBV5-1 and TRBJ2-2 for the parts outside the CDR3, the full variable domain is KAGVTQTPRYLIKTRGQQVTLSCSPISGHRSVSWYQQTPGQGLQFLFEYFSETQRNKGNFPGRFSGRQFSNSRSEMNVSTLELGDSALYLCASSLGFNTGELFFGEGSRLTVL.

The J gene is TRBJ2-7, the V gene TRBV5-1; 8 bases map to TRBD1. Germline CDR1 SGHRS, CDR2 YFSETQ. Germline trimming cut 7 bases from V and 5 bases from J; bases unmatched to any gene: 8. The CDR3 is 13 amino acids. This chain's CDR3 is CASQRQGTDEQYF. The DNA of the CDR3 is TGCGCCAGCCAGCGACAGGGGACGGACGAGCAGTACTTC.

The chain joins TRBV7-2 to TRBJ2-7; 11 bases line up with TRBD2. The CDR3 contains 15 residues. Trimming cost V 5 bases and J 2 bases; bases outside gene matches: 5. The germline gives CDR1 SGHTA, CDR2 FQGNSA. The CDR3 loop reads CASSPAGLAAYEQYF. The CDR3, as DNA: TGTGCCAGCAGCCCAGCGGGACTAGCGGCCTACGAGCAGTACTTC. The full variable domain, in which reference TRBV7-2 and TRBJ2-7 provide the parts outside the CDR3, is GAGVSQSPSNKVTEKGKDVELRCDPISGHTALYWYRQSLGQGLEFLIYFQGNSAPDKSGLPSDRFSAERTGGSVSTLTIQRTQQEDSAVYLCASSPAGLAAYEQYFGPGTRLTVT.

This clonotype was detected a few times. The genes are TRBV12-3 or TRBV12-4 and TRBJ2-4; the D gene is possibly TRBD2 (6 bases). This CDR3 has 14 amino acids. Trimming took off 8 bases at V and 7 bases at J, with 18 bases between the two ends. The CDR3 nucleotides are TGTGCCAGCGGGACCTCTAGCGAAATGAACATTCAGTACTTC. It translates to CASGTSSEMNIQYF.

This clonotype was detected ten times or more. This rearrangement joins TRBV4-1 to TRBJ1-1; D possibly corresponds to TRBD1 (6 bases). This CDR3 contains 12 residues. Germline V gene lookup returns CDR1 MGHRA and CDR2 YSYEKL. V lost 3 bases and J lost 8, with 10 bases in between. DNA for the CDR3: TGCGCCAGCAGCCATATAGGGACAGAAGCTTTCTTT. Encoded protein: CASSHIGTEAFF.

The rearrangement uses TRBV13 and TRBJ2-7; TRBD2 matches at 9 bases. This CDR3 has 19 residues. The V and J ends lost 5 bases and 6 bases, in that order; junction bases with no gene match: 23. The germline V gene encodes CDR1 PRHDT and CDR2 FYEKMQ (reference sequence). CDR3 sequence: CASSQAGTSSPGWNGEQYF. The CDR3 nucleotides read TGTGCCAGCAGCCAAGCCGGGACTAGCTCCCCGGGTTGGAACGGCGAGCAGTACTTC.

This clonotype has at least ten counts. The chain combines TRBV29-1 with TRBJ2-3; unclear D gene. The V gene lost 4 bases and the J gene lost 3 bases, with 8 bases spanning the gap. The CDR3 sequence is 12 residues long. CDR1 is SQVTM, CDR2 ANQGSEA, per germline. The CDR3 protein is CSVGVMTDTQYF. The CDR3 DNA is TGCAGCGTTGGGGTTATGACAGATACGCAGTATTTT.

This clonotype was picked up a small number of times. The chain combines TRBV7-9 with TRBJ2-7; TRBD2 matches at 7 bases. Unmatched junction bases numbered 3, after V lost 3 bases and J lost 1 base. The CDR3 runs to 14 residues. Germline V gene sequence: CDR1 SEHNR, CDR2 FQNEAQ (reference sequence). The chain's CDR3 is CASSLARESYEQYF. CDR3 DNA: TGTGCCAGCAGCTTGGCGCGGGAGTCCTACGAGCAGTACTTC.

This clonotype has only a few counts. The gene calls are TRBV2 and TRBJ2-1; D is unresolved. Trimming shortened V by 9 bases and J by 4 bases, and 16 bases separated the two germline ends. The length of the CDR3 is 14 residues. Germline CDR1 reads SNHLY; CDR2 reads FYNNEI. CDR3 in DNA: TGTGCCAGTTCATCGACTGGAAGGTACAATGAGCAGTTCTTC. Its translation is CASSSTGRYNEQFF.

This sequence joins TRBV7-2 and TRBJ1-5, with D unclear. Germline-derived CDR1 and CDR2 are SGHTA and FQGNSA. The CDR3 totals 16 residues. The V and J ends lost 5 bases and 0 bases respectively, with 14 bases between them. Here the CDR3 reads CASSPPGVYSNQPQHF. The DNA for the CDR3 is TGTGCCAGCAGCCCCCCGGGAGTATATAGCAATCAGCCCCAGCATTTT.

The rearrangement links TRBV9 to TRBJ1-1, with D tentatively TRBD1 (6 bases). Germline V gives CDR1 SGDLS, CDR2 YYNGEE. The length of the CDR3 is 14 residues. Trimming pared 0 bases from V and 11 bases from J, leaving 17 bases between. CDR3 region: CASSVVTGLGEAFF. The CDR3 DNA reads as TGTGCCAGCAGCGTAGTCACAGGGCTGGGTGAGGCTTTCTTT.

In its sample, this clonotype was seen many times. The CDR3 DNA is TGCAGTGCTAGAGACCCAGGGGTTGCAGATTCACCCCTCCACTTT. It codes for CSARDPGVADSPLHF. The J gene is TRBJ1-6, the V gene TRBV20-1; D possibly corresponds to TRBD1 (6 bases). Germline CDR1 is DFQATT and CDR2 is SNEGSKA (reference sequence). Trimming took off 0 bases at V and 8 bases at J, with 14 bases between the two ends. The CDR3 is made up of 15 amino acids.

This clonotype came up a few times. The chain has TRBV9 and TRBJ2-1; 8 nucleotides line up with TRBD2. The J segment lost 2 bases and the V segment lost 3 bases, leaving 16 bases of the junction unmatched. Germline V gene lookup returns CDR1 SGDLS and CDR2 YYNGEE. The CDR3 extends over 19 amino acids. The CDR3, as DNA: TGTGCCAGCAGCGCCTTATCCGGGAGGGGGAGAAGAACCTACAATGAGCAGTTCTTC. It specifies CASSALSGRGRRTYNEQFF.

In its sample, this clonotype was seen a few times. The V and J genes are TRBV2 and TRBJ2-5, with D unclear. The CDR3 loop spans 15 amino acids. Germline loops: CDR1 SNHLY, CDR2 FYNNEI. V lost 4 bases to trimming and J lost 1 base, with 13 bases between them. CDR3 coding DNA: TGTGCCAGCAGTGTAGTTCCTGCCTCCCAAGAGACCCAGTACTTC. It specifies CASSVVPASQETQYF. The variable domain in full, with the rest retrieved from reference TRBV2 and TRBJ2-5, is EPEVTQTPSHQVTQMGQEVILRCVPISNHLYFYWYRQILGQKVEFLVSFYNNEISEKSEIFDDQFSVERPDGSNFTLKIRSTKLEDSAMYFCASSVVPASQETQYFGPGTRLLVL.

This clonotype was counted a few times. The chain carries TRBV12-3 or TRBV12-4 and TRBJ2-5; 11 bases are a match to TRBD1. The CDR3 is 15 amino acids. The ends lost 6 bases at V and 7 bases at J; junction bases unmatched: 10. CDR3 residues: CASSTPDRGQVTQYF. The DNA of the CDR3 is TGTGCCAGCAGCACCCCGGACAGGGGGCAGGTGACCCAGTACTTC.

This chain links TRBV6-5 with TRBJ1-1; D gene ambiguous. Germline loops: CDR1 MNHEY, CDR2 SVGAGI. Trimming cost V 2 bases and J 2 bases, with 9 bases left between them. The CDR3 consists of 14 residues. This CDR3 is CASSYTGPNTEAFF. CDR3 DNA: TGTGCCAGCAGTTACACCGGGCCCAACACTGAAGCTTTCTTT.

This CDR3 reads CASSKGHRPLSYEQYF. The CDR3 bases are TGTGCCAGCAGCAAAGGACACCGCCCTTTATCCTACGAGCAGTACTTC. The chain couples TRBV21-1 to TRBJ2-7; no check of the table's D call, TRBD1, against the DNA was made. TRBV21-1 counts as a pseudogene. The length of the CDR3 is 16 residues.